These 5 T cell receptor beta chains were sequenced from one sample in a study of blood T cell repertoires in COVID-19. The table came from immunoSEQ multiplex PCR; TCRdb's copy has only in-frame clones and leaves some out. The data contain over 200,000 clones, around 84% of them singletons. What was sequenced was PBMCs or T cells enriched from blood (not recorded which). Receptor source: a man aged 18 to 35 who had recovered from COVID-19.

The chain links TRBV6-5 to TRBJ2-7, with TRBD2 identical over 9 bases. The V gene end was trimmed by 0 bases and the J gene end by 4 bases; junction bases not matched to a gene: 4. The germline gives CDR1 MNHEY, CDR2 SVGAGI. This CDR3 comprises 15 residues. The DNA for the CDR3 is TGTGCCAGCAGTTACTCGGGACTAGCTATGTACGAGCAGTACTTC. Translation: CASSYSGLAMYEQYF.

The CDR3 reads CASSYASPNYGYTF. CDR3 sequence (DNA): TGTGCCAGCAGTTACGCGTCCCCTAACTATGGCTACACCTTC. This chain connects TRBV5-5 to TRBJ1-2, with no clear D. The CDR3 spans 14 residues. The ends were cut back, 5 bases at V and 0 bases at J, with 11 bases in the middle. Germline V CDR1 and CDR2: SGHKS, YYEKEE (reference sequence).

This clone turned up a few times. The gene calls are TRBV5-1 and TRBJ2-7; weak D call: TRBD1 (6 bases). The CDR3 is 14 residues long. V was clipped by 4 bases and J by 5 bases, with 16 bases between them. CDR1 and CDR2 from the germline V gene are SGHRS and YFSETQ. CDR3 residues: CASSAGDGRDEQYF. The CDR3 DNA is TGCGCCAGCAGCGCAGGGGACGGCCGGGACGAGCAGTACTTC.

The J gene is TRBJ2-5, the V gene TRBV6-5; possibly TRBD2 for D (5 bases). The V and J ends lost 5 bases and 5 bases respectively, with 12 bases between them. The germline CDR1 and CDR2 sequences are MNHEY and SVGAGI. The CDR3 extends over 13 amino acids. The CDR3 protein is CASSPRGQETQYF. CDR3 nucleotide sequence: TGTGCCAGCAGTCCTCGGGGTCAGGAGACCCAGTACTTC.

The genes are TRBV7-9 and TRBJ2-2; 15 bases line up with TRBD2. The CDR3 is made up of 17 amino acids. Germline V gene sequence: CDR1 SEHNR, CDR2 FQNEAQ (reference sequence). V shed 3 bases and J 5 bases; nucleotides not matched to a gene: 4. CDR3 coding DNA: TGTGCCAGCAGCTTCGGGACTAGCGGGGGGCCGACCGGGGAGCTGTTTTTT. This gives the protein CASSFGTSGGPTGELFF. The variable domain in full, with the rest retrieved from reference TRBV7-9 and TRBJ2-2, is DTGVSQNPRHKITKRGQNVTFRCDPISEHNRLYWYRQTLGQGPEFLTYFQNEAQLEKSRLLSDRFSAERPKGSFSTLEIQRTEQGDSAMYLCASSFGTSGGPTGELFFGEGSRLTVL.